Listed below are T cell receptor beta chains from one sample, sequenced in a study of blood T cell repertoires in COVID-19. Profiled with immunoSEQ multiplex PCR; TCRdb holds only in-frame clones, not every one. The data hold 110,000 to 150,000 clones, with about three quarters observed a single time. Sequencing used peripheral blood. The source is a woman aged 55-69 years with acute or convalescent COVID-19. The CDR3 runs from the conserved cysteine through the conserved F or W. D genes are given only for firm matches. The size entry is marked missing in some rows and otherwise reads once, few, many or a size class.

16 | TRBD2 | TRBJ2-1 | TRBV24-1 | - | TGTGCCACCAGTGACCTGACTAGCCCTCAGGGCGATGAGCAGTTCTTC | CATSDLTSPQGDEQFF
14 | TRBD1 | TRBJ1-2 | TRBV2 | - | TGTGCCAGCAGTGACGACAGGGATCTCTATGGCTACACCTTC | CASSDDRDLYGYTF
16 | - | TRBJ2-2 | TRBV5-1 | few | TGCGCCAGCAGCTTGTCAGGGAACCTGGGGACCGGGGAGCTGTTTTTT | CASSLSGNLGTGELFF
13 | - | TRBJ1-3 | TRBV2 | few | TGTGCCAGCAGTGCAGGGGATGGAAACACCATATATTTT | CASSAGDGNTIYF
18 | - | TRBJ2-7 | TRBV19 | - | TGTGCCAGTAGTATACCCCAATCGGACAGGGAGGGTTCCTACGAGCAGTACTTC | CASSIPQSDREGSYEQYF
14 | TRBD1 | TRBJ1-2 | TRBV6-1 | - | TGTGCCAGCAGTGAACCCTCAGGGGGCTATGGCTACACCTTC | CASSEPSGGYGYTF
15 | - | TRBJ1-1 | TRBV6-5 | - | TGTGCCAGCATTGCCGGGTACTTGACAGAGCTTGAAGCTTTCTTT | CASIAGYLTELEAFF
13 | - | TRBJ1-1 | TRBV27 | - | TGTGCCAGCAGTTTTAGAAGGAACACTGAAGCTTTCTTT | CASSFRRNTEAFF
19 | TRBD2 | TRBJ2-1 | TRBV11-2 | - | TGTGCCAGCAGCTACAATTCGGGACTAGCGGGAGATTCCTACAATGAGCAGTTCTTC | CASSYNSGLAGDSYNEQFF
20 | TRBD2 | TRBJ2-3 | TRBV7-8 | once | TGTGCCAGCAGCCCATCCCTGGGACTAGCGGGAGAATTACGGTCAGATACGCAGTATTTT | CASSPSLGLAGELRSDTQYF
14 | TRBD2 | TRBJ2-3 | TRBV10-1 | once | TGCGCCAGCAGTGATACCAGCGGGGGCGATACGCAGTATTTT | CASSDTSGGDTQYF
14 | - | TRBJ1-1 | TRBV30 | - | TGTGCCTGGAGTGTTGCGGGGGAGAACACTGAAGCTTTCTTT | CAWSVAGENTEAFF
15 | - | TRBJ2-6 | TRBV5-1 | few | TGCGCCAGCAGCTTCGAGTTCTCTGGGGCCAACGTCCTGACTTTC | CASSFEFSGANVLTF
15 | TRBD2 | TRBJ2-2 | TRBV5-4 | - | TGTGCCAGCAGCTCTAGCGGGAGGGCCACCGGGGAGCTGTTTTTT | CASSSSGRATGELFF
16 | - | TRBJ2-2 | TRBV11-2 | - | TGTGCCAGCAGTCAACAGGCTTTTCGGTACACCGGGGAGCTGTTTTTT | CASSQQAFRYTGELFF
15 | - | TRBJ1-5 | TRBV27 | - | TGTGCCAGCAAATCAGACAGGATGCAAGGTCAGCCCCAGCATTTT | CASKSDRMQGQPQHF
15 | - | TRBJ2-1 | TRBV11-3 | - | TGTGCCAGCAGCTTAGAAGGGCAGGGGTACAATGAGCAGTTCTTC | CASSLEGQGYNEQFF
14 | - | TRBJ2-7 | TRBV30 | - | TGTGCCTGGAGTGGAGGGTCCCACTCCTACGAGCAGTACTTC | CAWSGGSHSYEQYF
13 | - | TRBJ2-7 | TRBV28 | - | TGTGCCAGCAGTTTATGGGGTCTAGCAGGGCAGTACTTC | CASSLWGLAGQYF
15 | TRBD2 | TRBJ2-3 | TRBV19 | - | TGTGCCAGTAGTGTAGTAGCGGGAGCGACAGATACGCAGTATTTT | CASSVVAGATDTQYF
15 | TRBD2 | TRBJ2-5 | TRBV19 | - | TGTGCCAGTAGTTTTCGCGCGCAGGGAGGGGAGACCCAGTACTTC | CASSFRAQGGETQYF
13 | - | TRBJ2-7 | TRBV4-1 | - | TGCGCCAGCAGCCAAGATACAGTCTACGAGCAGTACTTC | CASSQDTVYEQYF
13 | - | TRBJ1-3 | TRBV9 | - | TGTGCCAGCAACCCAGGGGTAGGAAACACCATATATTTT | CASNPGVGNTIYF
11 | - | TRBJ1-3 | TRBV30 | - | TGTGCCTTCACAGGTGGAAACACCATATATTTT | CAFTGGNTIYF